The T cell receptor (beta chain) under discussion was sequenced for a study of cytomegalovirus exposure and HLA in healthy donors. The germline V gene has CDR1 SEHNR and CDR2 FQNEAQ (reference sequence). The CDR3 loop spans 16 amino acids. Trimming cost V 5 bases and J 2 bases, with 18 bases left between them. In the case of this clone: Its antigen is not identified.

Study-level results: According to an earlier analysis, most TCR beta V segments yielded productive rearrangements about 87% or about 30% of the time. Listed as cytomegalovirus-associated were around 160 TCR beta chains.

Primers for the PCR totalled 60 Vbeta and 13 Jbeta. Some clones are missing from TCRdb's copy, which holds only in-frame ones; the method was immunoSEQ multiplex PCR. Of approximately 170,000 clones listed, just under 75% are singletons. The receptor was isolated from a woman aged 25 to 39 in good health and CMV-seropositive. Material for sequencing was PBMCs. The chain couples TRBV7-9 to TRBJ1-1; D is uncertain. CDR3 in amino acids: CASSPRVARSNTEAFF. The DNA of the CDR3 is TGTGCCAGCAGCCCGCGGGTGGCACGCTCAAACACTGAAGCTTTCTTT. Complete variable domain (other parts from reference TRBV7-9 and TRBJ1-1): DTGVSQNPRHKITKRGQNVTFRCDPISEHNRLYWYRQTLGQGPEFLTYFQNEAQLEKSRLLSDRFSAERPKGSFSTLEIQRTEQGDSAMYLCASSPRVARSNTEAFFGQGTRLTVV.